This T cell receptor beta chain was obtained from a study of T-cell memory formation after mild COVID-19. This clonotype turned up a few times. The antigen is unknown. Whole-study findings and limits: Pre-infection memory carried some responding clones, suggesting that cross-reactive memory joined. SARS-CoV-2 specificity was not confirmed for second-wave clones peaking on day 37.

TCRdb called the 5' RACE reads again in MiXCR, with one record for every CDR3 protein. This table holds roughly 250,000 distinct CDR3 sequences, over 15% found once. V lost 7 bases to trimming and J lost 4 bases; unmatched junction nucleotides: 6. The CDR3 loop spans 13 amino acids. Germline V gene lookup returns CDR1 SGHRS and CDR2 YFSETQ. The chain is built from TRBV5-1 and TRBJ2-3, with 7 bases fitting TRBD1. Sequencing was performed on PBMCs or a T cell subset sorted from them (not recorded which). This sequence was found in a man aged 18 to 29 who had mild COVID-19 (a few samples of this study predate the infection). Cell type and time point are not known. The CDR3 sequence: CASQRGLADTQYF. CDR3 coding DNA: TGCGCCAGCCAAAGGGGGCTGGCAGATACGCAGTATTTT.